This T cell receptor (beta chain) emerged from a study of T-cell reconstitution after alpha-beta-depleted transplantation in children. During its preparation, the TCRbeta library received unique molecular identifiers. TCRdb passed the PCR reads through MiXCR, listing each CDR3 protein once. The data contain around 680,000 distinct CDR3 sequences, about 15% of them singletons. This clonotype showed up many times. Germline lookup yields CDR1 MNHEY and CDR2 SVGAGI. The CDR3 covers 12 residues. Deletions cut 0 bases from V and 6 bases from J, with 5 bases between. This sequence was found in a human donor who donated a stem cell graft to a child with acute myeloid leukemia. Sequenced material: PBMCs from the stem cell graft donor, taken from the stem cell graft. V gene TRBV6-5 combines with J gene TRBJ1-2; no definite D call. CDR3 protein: CASSYSSDGYTF. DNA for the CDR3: TGTGCCAGCAGTTACTCGTCTGATGGCTACACCTTC.